Each of the 14 T cell receptor beta chains below was sequenced from the same sample in a study of sequential checkpoint blockade in melanoma. The repertoire was sequenced with immunoSEQ multiplex PCR; TCRdb's copy has only in-frame clones and lacks some. Counted here are fewer than 25,000 clones, roughly 80% occurring once; the ten biggest clones make up about 27%. Treatment of the sample: randomized to nivolumab then ipilimumab (arm A) or the reverse (arm B). The sequenced sample was CD8+ T cells sorted from blood (inferred from file names), obtained from a patient given nivolumab and ipilimumab in sequence. Receptor source: a human donor with melanoma.

This chain connects TRBV19 to TRBJ1-3; D not resolved. The CDR3 has 14 amino acids. Germline CDR1 is LNHDA and CDR2 is SQIVND (reference sequence). Trimming took 5 bases from V and 1 from J, leaving 9 bases between them. In DNA form, the CDR3 reads TGTGCCAGTAGTCGCCGGGAATCTGGAAACACCATATATTTT. The encoded protein is CASSRRESGNTIYF.

Only a few counts were recorded for this clone. This chain joins TRBV27 and TRBJ2-1; TRBD1 matches 9 bases. After removal of 7 bases from V and 3 bases from J, the junction contained 13 bases not matched to a gene. Germline V lookup: CDR1 MNHEY, CDR2 SMNVEV (reference sequence). There are 17 residues in the CDR3. This CDR3 is CASTPSVGDRVYNEQFF. CDR3 coding DNA: TGTGCCAGCACCCCGAGCGTTGGGGACAGGGTCTACAATGAGCAGTTCTTC.

This clone was observed a handful of times. V and J are TRBV7-9 and TRBJ2-7, with 9 positions matching TRBD1. Trimming took 4 bases from V and 6 from J; bases not matched to a gene: 7. The CDR3 has 14 amino acids. The germline V gene encodes CDR1 SEHNR and CDR2 FQNEAQ (reference sequence). The CDR3 region has the DNA TGTGCCAGCAGCTCCGCCGGGACAGGGATCGAGCAGTACTTC. It encodes CASSSAGTGIEQYF. The entire variable domain, with the rest obtained from reference TRBV7-9 and TRBJ2-7, is as follows: DTGVSQNPRHKITKRGQNVTFRCDPISEHNRLYWYRQTLGQGPEFLTYFQNEAQLEKSRLLSDRFSAERPKGSFSTLEIQRTEQGDSAMYLCASSSAGTGIEQYFGPGTRLTVT.

The chain recombines TRBV27 with TRBJ1-1; D might be TRBD1 (5 bases). V was shortened by 4 bases and J by 1 base, with 10 bases between the two germline ends. Looked up from germline, CDR1 is MNHEY and CDR2 is SMNVEV (reference sequence). The CDR3 has 14 residues. CDR3 coding DNA: TGTGCCAGCAGTTATACGGGGGGGAACACTGAAGCTTTCTTT. It codes for CASSYTGGNTEAFF.

The V and J genes are TRBV29-1 and TRBJ2-5; 10 bases are a match to TRBD1. Germline CDR1 and CDR2: SQVTM and ANQGSEA. J lost 5 bases, V lost 7 bases, and 10 bases had no gene match. The CDR3 is 14 amino acids. In nucleotides, the CDR3 is TGCAGCGCCACGGCGACAGGGGGCAGGGAGACCCAGTACTTC. It yields the protein CSATATGGRETQYF.

This clone appeared once. The chain couples TRBV19 to TRBJ1-1; D may be TRBD1 (6 bases). Germline assignment: CDR1 LNHDA and CDR2 SQIVND (reference sequence). The CDR3 length is 13 residues. V was pared by 2 bases and J by 6 bases, with 10 bases between. This CDR3 is CASSITGWAEAFF. The CDR3 nucleotides are TGTGCCAGTAGTATAACAGGGTGGGCTGAAGCTTTCTTT.

This chain uses TRBV7-8 with TRBJ1-5; weak D call: TRBD1 (6 bases). Trimming removed 4 bases at V and 2 bases at J, with 12 bases between. Germline CDR1 and CDR2: SGHVS and FQNEAQ. The CDR3 loop spans 15 amino acids. This CDR3 is CASSSYRDGNQPQHF. CDR3 coding DNA: TGTGCCAGCAGCTCATACAGGGACGGCAATCAGCCCCAGCATTTT.

The rearrangement joins TRBV9 to TRBJ2-5; D is ambiguous. TRBJ2-7 explains the end of the DNA better; the J call may be wrong. Germline CDR1 reads SGDLS; CDR2 reads YYNGEE. The length of the CDR3 is 13 residues. The CDR3 nucleotides are TGTGCCAGCAGCCCCGGTTCCTCCTACGAGCAGTACTTC. It translates to CASSPGSSYEQYF.

The chain links TRBV5-5 to TRBJ2-5, with 8 bases identical to TRBD2. J gave up 5 bases and V 3 bases, and 9 bases lay outside the gene matches. CDR3 length: 15 amino acids. The germline V gene has CDR1 SGHKS and CDR2 YYEKEE (reference sequence). The CDR3 bases are TGTGCCAGCAGCTGGGGCGGGAGGAACAGGGAGACCCAGTACTTC. It specifies CASSWGGRNRETQYF.

This clone was picked up one time. The rearrangement links TRBV7-9 to TRBJ2-3; D unclear. Germline CDR1 is SEHNR and CDR2 is FQNEAQ (reference sequence). V was cut by 4 bases and J by 7 bases, with 12 bases left in between. The CDR3 is 13 residues long. CDR3 protein: CASSSPLANTQYF. The CDR3 DNA reads TGTGCCAGCAGCTCCCCCCTTGCGAATACGCAGTATTTT.

The chain is built from TRBV2 and TRBJ2-7; 8 bases align to TRBD1. This CDR3 spans 13 amino acids. Losses at the gene ends were 7 bases for V and 9 bases for J; bases not matched to a gene: 11. Per germline, CDR1 SNHLY and CDR2 FYNNEI. CDR3 region: CASIGDRGPRQYF. For the CDR3, the DNA is TGTGCCAGCATCGGCGACAGGGGCCCGAGGCAGTACTTC.

V usage is TRBV2 and J usage is TRBJ2-5, with 8 bases that match TRBD1. TRBJ2-7 explains the end of the DNA better; the J call may be wrong. The CDR3 length is 16 residues. CDR1 is SNHLY and CDR2 is FYNNEI in the germline V gene. CDR3 sequence reads: CASSEPRGQETYEQYF. CDR3 in DNA: TGTGCCAGCAGTGAACCTCGGGGACAGGAAACCTACGAGCAGTACTTC.

The chain combines TRBV4-1 with TRBJ2-7; a possible D gene is TRBD2 (6 bases). There are 16 residues in the CDR3. The V gene's germline CDR1 is MGHRA and CDR2 YSYEKL. V was clipped by 1 base and J by 4 bases, with 17 bases between them. DNA of the CDR3: TGCGCCAGCAGCCAAGGGGCGGAGGGAGGACAATACGAGCAGTACTTC. It codes for CASSQGAEGGQYEQYF.

This clone was seen a handful of times. The chain recombines TRBV7-9 with TRBJ1-3; 8 bases are a match to TRBD1. The ends lost 5 bases at V and 6 bases at J; junction bases unmatched: 6. The germline V gene has CDR1 SEHNR and CDR2 FQNEAQ (reference sequence). This CDR3 contains 14 residues. The CDR3 loop reads CASSPGQGTNTIYF. CDR3 coding DNA: TGTGCCAGCAGCCCAGGACAGGGTACAAACACCATATATTTT. The full variable domain, completed using reference TRBV7-9 and TRBJ1-3, is DTGVSQNPRHKITKRGQNVTFRCDPISEHNRLYWYRQTLGQGPEFLTYFQNEAQLEKSRLLSDRFSAERPKGSFSTLEIQRTEQGDSAMYLCASSPGQGTNTIYFGEGSWLTVV.